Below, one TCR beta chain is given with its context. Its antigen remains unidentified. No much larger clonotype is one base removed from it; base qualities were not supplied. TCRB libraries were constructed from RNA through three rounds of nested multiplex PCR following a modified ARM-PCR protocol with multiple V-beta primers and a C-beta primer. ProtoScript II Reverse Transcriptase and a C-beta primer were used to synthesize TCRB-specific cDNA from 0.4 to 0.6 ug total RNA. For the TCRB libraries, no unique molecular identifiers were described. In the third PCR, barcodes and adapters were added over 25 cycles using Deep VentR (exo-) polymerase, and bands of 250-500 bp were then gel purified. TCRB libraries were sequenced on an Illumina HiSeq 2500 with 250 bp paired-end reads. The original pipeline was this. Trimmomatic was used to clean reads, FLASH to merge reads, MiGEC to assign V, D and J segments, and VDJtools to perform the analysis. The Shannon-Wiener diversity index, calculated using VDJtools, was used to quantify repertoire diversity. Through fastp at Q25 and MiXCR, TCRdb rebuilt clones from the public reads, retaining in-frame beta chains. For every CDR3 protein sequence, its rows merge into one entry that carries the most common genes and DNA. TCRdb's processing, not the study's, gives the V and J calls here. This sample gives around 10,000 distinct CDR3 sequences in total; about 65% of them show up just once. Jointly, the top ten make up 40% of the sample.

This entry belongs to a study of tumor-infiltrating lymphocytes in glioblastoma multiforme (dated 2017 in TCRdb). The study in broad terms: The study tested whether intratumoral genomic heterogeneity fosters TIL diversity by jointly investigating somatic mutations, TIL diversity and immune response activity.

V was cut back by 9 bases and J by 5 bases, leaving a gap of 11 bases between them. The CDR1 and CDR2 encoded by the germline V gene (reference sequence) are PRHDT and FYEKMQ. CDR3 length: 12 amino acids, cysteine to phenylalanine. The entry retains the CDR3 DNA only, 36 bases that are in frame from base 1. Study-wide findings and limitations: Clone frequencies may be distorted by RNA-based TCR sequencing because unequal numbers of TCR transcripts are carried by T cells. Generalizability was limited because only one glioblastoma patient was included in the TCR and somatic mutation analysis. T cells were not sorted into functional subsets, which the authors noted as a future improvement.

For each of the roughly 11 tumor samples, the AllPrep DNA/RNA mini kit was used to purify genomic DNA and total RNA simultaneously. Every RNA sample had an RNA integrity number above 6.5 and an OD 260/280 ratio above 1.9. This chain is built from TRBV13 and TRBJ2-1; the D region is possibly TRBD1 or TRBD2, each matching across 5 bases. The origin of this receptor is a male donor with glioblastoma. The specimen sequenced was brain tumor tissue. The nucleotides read TGTGCCAGGAGGGTGGGGCACAATGAGCAGTTCTTC. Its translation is CARRVGHNEQFF. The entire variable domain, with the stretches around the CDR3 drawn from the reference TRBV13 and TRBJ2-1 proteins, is AAGVIQSPRHLIKEKRETATLKCYPIPRHDTVYWYQQGPGQDPQFLISFYEKMQSDKGSIPDRFSAQQFSDYHSELNMSSLELGDSALYFCARRVGHNEQFFGPGTRLTVL.